Each of the 3 T cell receptor beta chains below was sequenced from the same sample in a study of cytomegalovirus exposure and HLA in healthy donors. PCR employed 60 Vbeta and 13 Jbeta primers. Profiled with immunoSEQ multiplex PCR; TCRdb holds only in-frame clones, not every one. Of around 130,000 clones in the sample, 81% were seen once. Sequenced input: PBMCs. The receptor source for this set is a middle-aged woman in good health and CMV-seronegative.

The gene calls are TRBV5-4 and TRBJ2-3, with TRBD2 matching over 9 bases. The length of the CDR3 is 15 residues. V dropped 4 bases and J dropped 6; count of bases not matched to a gene: 9. CDR1 is SGHNT, CDR2 YYREEE, per germline (reference sequence). This CDR3 reads CASSTGLASPDTQYF. The CDR3 bases are TGTGCCAGCAGCACGGGACTAGCTAGCCCGGATACGCAGTATTTT.

This CDR3 is CASSPRQGVGYGYTF. The CDR3 DNA is TGCGCCAGCAGCCCGAGACAGGGGGTGGGCTATGGCTACACCTTC. The J gene is TRBJ1-2, the V gene TRBV4-1; TRBD1 matches 9 bases. V was pared by 4 bases and J by 4 bases, with 7 bases of the junction left unmatched. This CDR3 contains 15 residues. Germline CDR1 MGHRA, CDR2 YSYEKL.

The gene calls are TRBV7-9 and TRBJ1-6, with 10 bases matching TRBD1. This CDR3 region has 14 residues. J lost 10 bases, V lost 7 bases, and 7 bases had no gene match. CDR1 is SEHNR, CDR2 FQNEAQ, per germline (reference sequence). Here the CDR3 DNA reads TGTGCCAGCAACACCGGGACAGGGGAATCACCCCTCCACTTT. Translating it yields CASNTGTGESPLHF.